One sample yielded the 9 T cell receptor beta chains listed below, sequenced in a study of T cell repertoires in cytomegalovirus infection. A single record per CDR3 protein comes from TCRdb applying MiXCR to the reads. The table lists 200,000 to 300,000 distinct CDR3 sequences, around 6.6% of them singletons. What was sequenced was PBMCs. The origin of the receptors is a human donor in good health (CMV status not recorded). Some clones in this sample may be carry-over from other donors' samples.

This clonotype was detected many times. This chain connects TRBV7-2 to TRBJ2-2, with TRBD2 matching over 7 bases. The CDR3 totals 16 residues. Germline loops: CDR1 SGHTA, CDR2 FQGNSA. J lost 2 bases, V lost 0 bases, and 3 bases had no gene match. This CDR3 is CASSLAGGGNTGELFF. The CDR3 DNA sequence: TGTGCCAGCAGCTTAGCGGGGGGGGGAAACACCGGGGAGCTGTTTTTT. The full variable domain, its missing parts supplied by reference TRBV7-2 and TRBJ2-2, is GAGVSQSPSNKVTEKGKDVELRCDPISGHTALYWYRQSLGQGLEFLIYFQGNSAPDKSGLPSDRFSAERTGGSVSTLTIQRTQQEDSAVYLCASSLAGGGNTGELFFGEGSRLTVL.

This clonotype was found many times. The chain combines TRBV3-1 with TRBJ1-6; D is undetermined. Germline V gene lookup returns CDR1 LGHDT and CDR2 YNNKEL (reference sequence). This CDR3 has 14 amino acids. V gave up 5 bases and J gave up 8 bases, with 13 bases separating them. CDR3 amino acids: CASSEWGGDSPLHF. For the CDR3, the DNA is TGTGCCAGCAGCGAATGGGGTGGGGATTCACCCCTCCACTTT.

This clonotype showed up many times. This rearrangement joins TRBV7-2 to TRBJ1-2, with D uncertain. The length of the CDR3 is 14 residues. The ends were cut back, 0 bases at V and 4 bases at J, with 9 bases in the middle. Germline loops: CDR1 SGHTA, CDR2 FQGNSA. The CDR3 DNA reads TGTGCCAGCAGCTTAGCTCAGGTCCGCTATGGCTACACCTTC. Amino acids: CASSLAQVRYGYTF.

This clonotype was recorded a few times. The V gene is TRBV20-1, the J gene TRBJ2-7; D is undetermined. Germline V lookup: CDR1 DFQATT, CDR2 SNEGSKA (reference sequence). The CDR3 extends over 16 amino acids. V was shortened by 6 bases and J by 4 bases, with 25 bases between the two germline ends. The CDR3, as DNA: TGCAGTGCCAGGTTTAAGTGGGCAGTTGGGAATTACGAGCAGTACTTC. Translating it yields CSARFKWAVGNYEQYF.

The chain combines TRBV7-2 with TRBJ2-3, with TRBD2 matching 9 bases. The junction had 9 bases not matched to a gene; V was cut back by 5 bases and J by 6 bases. Germline-derived CDR1 and CDR2 are SGHTA and FQGNSA. The CDR3 totals 15 residues. The chain's CDR3 is CASSRGGGGGDTQYF. CDR3 DNA sequence: TGTGCCAGCAGCCGTGGTGGCGGGGGGGGGGATACGCAGTATTTT.

Many counts were recorded for this clonotype. V gene TRBV6-2 or TRBV6-3 combines with J gene TRBJ2-5, with 8 bases identical to TRBD2. V lost 5 bases to trimming and J lost 6 bases; unmatched junction nucleotides: 8. This CDR3 is 14 amino acids long. CDR1 and CDR2 from the germline V gene are MNHEY and SVGEGT. This chain's CDR3 is CASSERGPGKTQYF. The CDR3 nucleotides read TGTGCCAGCAGTGAGCGGGGGCCAGGAAAGACCCAGTACTTC.

This clonotype was seen at least ten times. The chain joins TRBV2 to TRBJ2-1, with TRBD1 as a possible D gene (6 bases). This CDR3 is 15 amino acids long. Germline V lookup: CDR1 SNHLY, CDR2 FYNNEI. V was pared by 4 bases and J by 1 base, with 11 bases between. CDR3 sequence reads: CASSAGTQSYNEQFF. The CDR3, as DNA: TGTGCCAGCAGTGCCGGGACACAGTCCTACAATGAGCAGTTCTTC.

This clonotype was picked up many times. The chain carries TRBV20-1 and TRBJ2-1, with TRBD2 matching 12 bases. CDR1 DFQATT and CDR2 SNEGSKA come from the germline V gene (reference sequence). V dropped 5 bases and J dropped 0; count of bases not matched to a gene: 2. The CDR3 runs to 15 residues. The CDR3 bases are TGCAGTGCTCCTAGCGGGGGGGTCTCCTACAATGAGCAGTTCTTC. Its protein product is CSAPSGGVSYNEQFF.

This clonotype showed up just a few times. The chain couples TRBV5-4 to TRBJ2-6, with D tentatively TRBD1 (5 bases). CDR3 length: 16 amino acids. The ends were cut back, 5 bases at V and 0 bases at J, with 12 bases in the middle. CDR1 and CDR2 from the germline V gene are SGHNT and YYREEE (reference sequence). The CDR3 DNA reads TGTGCCAGCAGTTTCCGACAGATCTCTGGGGCCAACGTCCTGACTTTC. Translated, it gives CASSFRQISGANVLTF.